A single sample is the source of the 30 T cell receptor beta chains below, sequenced in a study of T-cell reconstitution after alpha-beta-depleted transplantation in children listed by TCRdb under 2016. Library generation was performed with PCR. These reads were obtained on an Illumina HiSeq 2500. Molecular barcoding was employed in the preparation of TCR libraries, with unique molecular identifiers being used to normalize TCRbeta repertoire quantification. TCRdb reran the public reads through fastp at Q25 and MiXCR, keeping productive beta chains. Every distinct CDR3 protein forms one entry, paired with its most common genes and DNA. A total of some 250,000 distinct CDR3 sequences appear in this sample, 12% of them only once. The ten most abundant clones make up roughly 2.6% of the sample. The source material was PBMCs from the stem cell graft donor, sampled from the stem cell graft. These receptors originate from a human donor who donated a stem cell graft to a child with acute lymphoblastic leukemia.

Only a few counts were recorded for this clonotype. The CDR3 loop reads CSADPQGGAAAGELFF. In nucleotides, the CDR3 is TGCAGTGCCGACCCCCAGGGGGGCGCAGCCGCCGGGGAGCTGTTTTTT. The chain has TRBV20-1 and TRBJ2-2; perhaps TRBD1 as D (7 bases). The CDR3 is 16 residues long. Per germline, CDR1 DFQATT and CDR2 SNEGSKA (reference sequence). Trimming pared 6 bases from V and 6 bases from J, leaving 23 bases between.

This clonotype was detected many times. The chain joins TRBV12-3 or TRBV12-4 to TRBJ1-6; D is unclear. This CDR3 has 14 amino acids. With 2 bases removed from V and 7 bases from J, the gap between germline ends came to 9 bases. In DNA, the CDR3 is TGTGCCAGCAGTTTATCGGATTCCAATTCACCCCTCCACTTT. It translates to CASSLSDSNSPLHF.

This clonotype was seen many times. This chain joins TRBV4-3 and TRBJ2-1; unclear D gene. V was trimmed by 2 bases and J by 6 bases, leaving 8 bases between them. This CDR3 has 13 amino acids. The germline gives CDR1 LGHNA, CDR2 YSLEER. The CDR3 is CASSQSLSNEQFF. The CDR3 region has the DNA TGCGCCAGCAGCCAATCGCTGTCCAATGAGCAGTTCTTC.

Many counts were recorded for this clonotype. The chain combines TRBV27 with TRBJ2-2; TRBD1 might be the D (5 bases). CDR3 length: 15 residues. From germline, CDR1 is MNHEY and CDR2 SMNVEV (reference sequence). V lost 3 bases to trimming and J lost 4 bases, with 12 bases between them. DNA of the CDR3: TGTGCCAGCAGTTTCCTCAGGGCAACCACCGGGGAGCTGTTTTTT. Residues: CASSFLRATTGELFF.

This clonotype was seen repeatedly, ten times or more. The chain employs TRBV28 and TRBJ2-4, with 7 bases aligning to TRBD1. The CDR3 runs 14 residues. The ends lost 6 bases at V and 4 bases at J; junction bases unmatched: 6. Germline V lookup: CDR1 MDHEN, CDR2 SYDVKM. The CDR3 DNA follows: TGTGCCAGCAGCTACCGGGACAGAAAAAACATTCAGTACTTC. Translation: CASSYRDRKNIQYF.

This clonotype has a count of ten or more. V gene TRBV20-1 combines with J gene TRBJ2-1; 11 nucleotides match TRBD2. J lost 0 bases, V lost 1 base, and 8 bases had no gene match. CDR3 length equals 18 residues. The germline V gene encodes CDR1 DFQATT and CDR2 SNEGSKA (reference sequence). CDR3: CSARAIAGGRSSYNEQFF. The CDR3 nucleotides read TGCAGTGCTAGAGCTATAGCGGGAGGGAGGAGCTCCTACAATGAGCAGTTCTTC.

This clonotype was seen a single time. Since a much larger clone is just one base distant, this may be a read error. The rearrangement links TRBV27 to TRBJ2-1; 8 bases are a match to TRBD2. Germline V lookup: CDR1 MNHEY, CDR2 SMNVEV (reference sequence). The CDR3 covers 15 residues. The CDR3 bases are TGTGCCAGCAGTTTAGTCCGGGGGGGAAGCAATGTGCAGTTCTTC. Amino acid sequence: CASSLVRGGSNVQFF.

V and J are TRBV23-1 and TRBJ2-7; D remains unclear. TRBV23-1 is annotated as an ORF whose role is uncertain. Trimming shortened V by 1 base and J by 2 bases, and 9 bases separated the two germline ends. The CDR3 runs 14 residues. This chain's CDR3 is CASSQFQQPYEQYF. In DNA form, the CDR3 reads TGCGCCAGCAGTCAATTCCAACAGCCCTACGAGCAGTACTTC.

This clonotype showed up many times. This chain's CDR3 is CASSPGEAAKNIQYF. CDR3 sequence (DNA): TGCGCCAGCAGCCCCGGAGAAGCAGCCAAAAACATTCAGTACTTC. The chain recombines TRBV5-1 with TRBJ2-4, with unresolved D. Looked up from germline, CDR1 is SGHRS and CDR2 is YFSETQ. Deletions cut 4 bases from V and 0 bases from J, with 11 bases between. The CDR3 length is 15 residues.

This clonotype appeared a few times. V is TRBV5-8 and J is TRBJ2-1; 9 nucleotides match TRBD1. The germline gives CDR1 SGHTS, CDR2 YDEGEE. The CDR3 sequence is 16 residues long. V lost 2 bases and J lost 10; bases outside the gene matches: 13. CDR3 coding DNA: TGTGCCAGCAGCTTAAAATCCGGACAGGGGATAAGGGAGCAGTTCTTC. This sequence encodes CASSLKSGQGIREQFF.

This clonotype was counted between two and nine times. This rearrangement joins TRBV24-1 to TRBJ2-3; the D is unclear. This CDR3 comprises 14 residues. The V gene's germline CDR1 is KGHDR and CDR2 SFDVKD. The V gene lost 1 base and the J gene lost 2 bases, with 6 bases spanning the gap. CDR3 sequence: CATSDFQNTDTQYF. The CDR3 nucleotides read TGTGCCACCAGTGATTTCCAAAACACAGATACGCAGTATTTT.

This clonotype was counted between two and nine times. Being one base from a much bigger clone, this may be a read error. The CDR3 DNA follows: TGTGCCAGCGTACGACCGAGGGCTAGCGGGAGGGCCGGTCACGTCGACGAGCAGTACTTC. Its translation is CASVRPRASGRAGHVDEQYF. This chain links TRBV28 with TRBJ2-7; 12 bases align to TRBD2. The CDR3 extends over 20 amino acids. The germline gives CDR1 MDHEN, CDR2 SYDVKM. Trimming removed 8 bases from V and 5 bases from J; junction bases left unmatched: 25.

This clonotype was counted many times. The chain uses TRBV7-9 and TRBJ1-3, with D unclear. This CDR3 has 12 residues. Between the trimmed V and J ends, which lost 4 bases and 5 bases, there was a span of 6 bases. In germline, CDR1 is SEHNR, CDR2 FQNEAQ (reference sequence). CDR3 amino acids: CASSSVRNTIYF. CDR3 DNA: TGTGCCAGCAGCTCAGTTAGAAACACCATATATTTT.

This clonotype was counted many times. The V and J genes are TRBV12-5 and TRBJ2-7; D tentatively fits TRBD1 or TRBD2 (5 bases each). Germline CDR1 reads LGHNT; CDR2 reads FRNRAP. CDR3 length: 16 amino acids. The V gene lost 0 bases and the J gene lost 7 bases, with 19 bases spanning the gap. The CDR3 DNA is TGTGCTAGTGGTTTGGTACGAGGGACCCCAGGTGATGAGCAGTACTTC. It encodes CASGLVRGTPGDEQYF.

V usage is TRBV12-3 or TRBV12-4 and J usage is TRBJ2-1; the D gene is possibly TRBD2 (5 bases). The V end lost 6 bases, the J end lost 0 bases, and 21 bases lay between the germline ends. The CDR3 runs 18 residues. The CDR3 region is CASSPTARPTSSYNEQFF. CDR3 DNA: TGTGCCAGCAGCCCGACGGCCAGGCCCACTAGCTCCTACAATGAGCAGTTCTTC.

This clonotype was detected a few times. This chain's CDR3 is CATASLNSNQPQHF. The CDR3 DNA reads TGTGCCACCGCGTCCTTGAATAGCAATCAGCCCCAGCATTTT. The chain couples TRBV24-1 to TRBJ1-5; D not certain. Trimming cost V 9 bases and J 0 bases, with 11 bases left between them. The V gene's germline CDR1 is KGHDR and CDR2 SFDVKD. This CDR3 contains 14 residues.

This clonotype has ten or more counts. V and J are TRBV5-5 and TRBJ2-4; 7 positions match TRBD2. The junction had 8 bases not matched to a gene; V was cut back by 3 bases and J by 8 bases. Germline V gives CDR1 SGHKS, CDR2 YYEKEE (reference sequence). This CDR3 is built from 14 residues. For the CDR3, the DNA is TGTGCCAGCAGCTGGCGGGTGGCGGGGGACATTCAGTACTTC. Its translation is CASSWRVAGDIQYF. Looking up the rest from reference TRBV5-5 and TRBJ2-4 gives the full variable domain: DAGVTQSPTHLIKTRGQQVTLRCSPISGHKSVSWYQQVLGQGPQFIFQYYEKEERGRGNFPDRFSARQFPNYSSELNVNALLLGDSALYLCASSWRVAGDIQYFGAGTRLSVL.

This clonotype was found many times. The J gene is TRBJ2-3, the V gene TRBV30, with 8 bases aligning to TRBD2. CDR1 and CDR2 (germline): GTSNPN, SVGIG (reference sequence). Unmatched junction bases numbered 5, after V lost 0 bases and J lost 3 bases. The CDR3 is 15 residues long. CDR3: CAWSVISGGTDTQYF. As DNA, the CDR3 is TGTGCCTGGAGTGTAATATCGGGGGGGACAGATACGCAGTATTTT.

The chain links TRBV10-3 to TRBJ2-7; D unresolved. Germline CDR1 and CDR2: ENHRY and SYGVKD. This CDR3 is 13 amino acids long. Trimming removed 10 bases from V and 6 bases from J, with 19 bases in between. The CDR3 loop reads CATIYGPDREQYF. As DNA, the CDR3 is TGTGCCACCATTTACGGTCCGGACCGCGAGCAGTACTTC.

The table lists this clonotype with many counts. The chain uses TRBV7-2 and TRBJ2-1, with 9 nucleotides matching TRBD2. Germline values: CDR1 SGHTA, CDR2 FQGNSA. Losses at the gene ends were 1 base for V and 0 bases for J; bases not matched to a gene: 4. The CDR3 contains 17 residues. CDR3 nucleotides: TGTGCCAGCAGCTTAGGAGCTAGCGGGAACTCCTACAATGAGCAGTTCTTC. It encodes CASSLGASGNSYNEQFF.

This clonotype was detected ten times or more. The chain has TRBV12-3 or TRBV12-4 and TRBJ1-2; TRBD1 matches 10 bases. CDR3 size: 12 residues. V lost 11 bases, J lost 6 bases, and 6 bases stayed unmatched. The CDR3 loop reads CAVGQGVDGYTF. The CDR3 DNA sequence: TGTGCCGTTGGACAGGGGGTCGATGGCTACACCTTC.

The genes are TRBV6-5 and TRBJ2-1; D is unclear. Trimming removed 6 bases at V and 7 bases at J, with 10 bases between. Germline CDR1 MNHEY, CDR2 SVGAGI. CDR3 length: 12 amino acids. In DNA form, the CDR3 reads TGTGCCAGCAGCAAAGATTGGAATGAGCAGTTCTTC. Translated: CASSKDWNEQFF.

Concerning this clonotype itself: Given a much more abundant clone one base away, this may be a read error. This rearrangement joins TRBV20-1 to TRBJ2-7; D may be TRBD2 (6 bases). The V gene lost 0 bases and the J gene lost 0 bases, with 18 bases spanning the gap. Germline values: CDR1 DFQATT, CDR2 SNEGSKA (reference sequence). The CDR3 is made up of 17 amino acids. The CDR3: CSARDNTGVTISYEQYF. The DNA for the CDR3 is TGCAGTGCTAGAGATAATACGGGGGTTACGATCTCCTACGAGCAGTACTTC.

Ten or more counts support this clonotype. This chain connects TRBV18 to TRBJ2-3; 8 bases align to TRBD1. Germline V gene lookup returns CDR1 KGHSH and CDR2 LQKENI. The CDR3 length is 15 residues. J was trimmed by 2 bases and V by 0 bases; bases with no gene match: 1. The CDR3 DNA is TGTGCCAGCTCACCACCGGACAGGGTCACAGATACGCAGTATTTT. Translation gives CASSPPDRVTDTQYF.

About this clonotype itself: A much larger clone is a single base away; this may be a read error. V gene TRBV2 combines with J gene TRBJ1-4; D possibly corresponds to TRBD1 (5 bases). Germline-derived CDR1 and CDR2 are SNHLY and FYNNEI. CDR3 length: 17 residues. Trimming removed 7 bases from V and 5 bases from J, with 23 bases in between. The CDR3 DNA reads as TGTGCCAGCAATGTCGGTCGCGGGGGATCGGGAAATGAAAAACTGTTTTTT. This sequence encodes CASNVGRGGSGNEKLFF.

This clonotype appeared a few times. The chain's CDR3 is CASSPLDTEAFF. The DNA of the CDR3 is TGTGCCAGCTCACCTCTGGACACTGAAGCTTTCTTT. The J gene is TRBJ1-1, the V gene TRBV18; no definite D call. The CDR3 consists of 12 residues. Germline CDR1 is KGHSH and CDR2 is LQKENI. Deletions cut 3 bases from V and 3 bases from J, with 5 bases between. The entire variable domain, with the rest obtained from reference TRBV18 and TRBJ1-1, is as follows: NAGVMQNPRHLVRRRGQEARLRCSPMKGHSHVYWYRQLPEEGLKFMVYLQKENIIDESGMPKERFSAEFPKEGPSILRIQQVVRGDSAAYFCASSPLDTEAFFGQGTRLTVV.

This clonotype was recorded at least ten times. V is TRBV12-3 or TRBV12-4 and J is TRBJ2-1, with D hard to call. The CDR3 length is 15 residues. V lost 5 bases, J lost 5 bases, and 16 bases lay in between. CDR3 region: CASSPPAAAHNEQFF. CDR3 in DNA: TGTGCCAGCAGTCCCCCGGCGGCCGCGCACAATGAGCAGTTCTTC.

This clonotype has a count of ten or more. This chain joins TRBV12-3 or TRBV12-4 and TRBJ1-2; 8 positions agree with TRBD1. The CDR3 sequence is 15 residues long. The trim removed 5 bases at V and 2 bases at J, leaving 7 bases unmatched. In nucleotides, the CDR3 is TGTGCCAGCAGTCCAGGGACAGGATCCAACTATGGCTACACCTTC. Protein product: CASSPGTGSNYGYTF.

In the case of this clonotype: The CDR3 end shows no conserved phenylalanine or tryptophan, and so a read error is likely. J is TRBJ1-1 and V is TRBV6-5; 8 bases are shared with TRBD1. The germline V gene encodes CDR1 MNHEY and CDR2 SVGAGI. The CDR3 has 12 amino acids. Here the CDR3 DNA reads TGTGCCAGCCGTTACTCGACAGGGGACGCTTTCTTG. Its translation: CASRYSTGDAFL.

This chain uses TRBV28 with TRBJ1-2; weak D call: TRBD1 (6 bases). Germline-derived CDR1 and CDR2 are MDHEN and SYDVKM. Trimming shortened V by 3 bases and J by 0 bases, and 11 bases separated the two germline ends. The CDR3 sequence is 15 residues long. CDR3 in amino acids: CASSFPGAANYGYTF. Here the CDR3 DNA reads TGTGCCAGCAGTTTCCCAGGGGCGGCTAACTATGGCTACACCTTC.